The clone carrying this TCR beta chain appeared a single time. Its cognate antigen is unknown. The PCR contained 60 Vbeta and 13 Jbeta primers. Some clones are missing from TCRdb's copy, which holds only in-frame ones; the method was immunoSEQ multiplex PCR. The sample carries 150,000 to 200,000 clones, roughly 80% recorded once. Trimming pared 5 bases from V and 8 bases from J, leaving 21 bases between. This CDR3 region has 15 residues. Germline assignment: CDR1 SGHAT and CDR2 FQNNGV. This sample is drawn from a study of cytomegalovirus exposure and HLA in healthy donors. Findings and caveats of the study: Despite most TCR sequences being rare, some public TCRs occurred in many donors. The number of N-insertions in an Asian-associated ancestry cluster was reportedly below the approximately 600-donor mean in a later analysis.

The TCR was taken from a male donor in good health and CMV-seronegative. V usage is TRBV11-2 and J usage is TRBJ1-2; unclear D gene. The sample comprised PBMCs. The DNA for the CDR3 is TGTGCCAGCAGCCTCGGAGGGAAAGGATATCGAGGCTACACCTTC. The encoded protein is CASSLGGKGYRGYTF.